This passage covers 4 T cell receptor beta chains from one sample sequenced in a study of cytomegalovirus exposure and HLA in healthy donors. Primers included in the PCR were 60 Vbeta and 13 Jbeta primers. The method was immunoSEQ multiplex PCR; TCRdb's version includes in-frame clones alone and lacks a portion of them. The sample holds 80,000 to 130,000 clones, about four fifths seen once. Sequenced sample: PBMCs. Receptor source: a female donor in good health and CMV-seropositive.

The chain carries TRBV30 and TRBJ2-5; D perhaps matches TRBD1 (5 bases). In germline, CDR1 is GTSNPN, CDR2 SVGIG (reference sequence). V was pared by 5 bases and J by 4 bases, with 17 bases between. The CDR3 is 14 residues long. This CDR3 reads CAWATTYRRETQYF. In nucleotides, the CDR3 is TGTGCCTGGGCTACTACATACAGGCGAGAGACCCAGTACTTC.

CDR3 DNA: TGTGCCAGCTCGCCAAGGGAGGGGTATGGCACTGAAGCTTTCTTT. The encoded protein is CASSPREGYGTEAFF. The chain combines TRBV18 with TRBJ1-1; D is possibly TRBD1 (5 bases). V lost 6 bases to trimming and J lost 4 bases, with 18 bases between them. CDR1 KGHSH and CDR2 LQKENI come from the germline V gene. The CDR3 is 15 residues long.

V is TRBV10-2 and J is TRBJ2-7, with 13 bases matching TRBD2. The CDR3 has 14 amino acids. Trimming cost V 6 bases and J 3 bases; bases outside gene matches: 2. CDR1 and CDR2 (germline): WSHSY, SAAADI. Here the CDR3 reads CASSWTSGSYEQYF. In nucleotides, the CDR3 is TGCGCCAGCAGCTGGACTAGCGGGAGCTACGAGCAGTACTTC.

The rearrangement joins TRBV6-4 to TRBJ2-3; TRBD1 is a possible D gene (5 bases). This CDR3 spans 15 amino acids. Germline CDR1 and CDR2: MRHNA and SNTAGT. Trimming stripped 6 bases from V and 0 bases from J, with 13 bases between. The CDR3 sequence: CASRVQARSTDTQYF. The CDR3 nucleotides are TGTGCCAGCAGGGTACAGGCCCGCAGCACAGATACGCAGTATTTT.